This entry lists 6 T cell receptor beta chains sequenced from one sample in a study of T-cell reconstitution after alpha-beta-depleted transplantation in children. It was with unique molecular identifiers that the TCRbeta library was prepared. TCRdb reprocessed the PCR reads with MiXCR, giving one entry per CDR3 protein. The data hold 250,000 or so distinct CDR3 sequences, with 20% to 30% observed a single time. This sample comprised PBMCs, mostly from graft donor cells, obtained 360 days after TCRalphabeta/CD19-depleted stem cell transplant. These receptors all come from a female patient aged 2-9 years who had a stem cell transplant for congenital amegakaryocytic thrombocytopenia, so the T cells may come from the graft donor.

In its sample, this clonotype was seen a few times. The CDR3 DNA is TGTGCCAGCAGGGCCGGGCGGCTGGGGGGAGACCAAGAGACCCAGTACTTC. This encodes CASRAGRLGGDQETQYF. The chain is built from TRBV2 and TRBJ2-5, with D maybe TRBD2 (6 bases). V lost 6 bases and J lost 0, with 20 bases in between. This CDR3 is 17 amino acids long. Germline V gene lookup returns CDR1 SNHLY and CDR2 FYNNEI.

CDR3 in amino acids: CASSLWVDDTQYF. CDR3 sequence (DNA): TGTGCCAGCAGTTTATGGGTCGATGATACGCAGTATTTT. The J gene is TRBJ2-3, the V gene TRBV28, with D unclear. This CDR3 is built from 13 residues. The V gene lost 0 bases and the J gene lost 6 bases, with 7 bases spanning the gap. Germline CDR1 is MDHEN and CDR2 is SYDVKM.

The chain joins TRBV12-3 or TRBV12-4 to TRBJ2-1; TRBD2 might be the D (7 bases). V lost 6 bases and J 6 bases, leaving 21 bases between the germline ends. The CDR3 is 16 residues long. The CDR3 here is CASRPGGGSGSNEQFF. CDR3 DNA sequence: TGTGCCAGCAGGCCTGGGGGCGGGAGCGGTAGCAATGAGCAGTTCTTC.

At least ten counts were recorded for this clonotype. The chain employs TRBV24-1 and TRBJ2-5; D might be TRBD1 or TRBD2, each matching 6 bases. Germline assignment: CDR1 KGHDR and CDR2 SFDVKD. V lost 3 bases, J lost 1 base, and 14 bases lay in between. The CDR3 length is 16 residues. The CDR3 DNA follows: TGTGCCACCAGTGATCTATCGGGGGCCTCCCAAGAGACCCAGTACTTC. Its translation is CATSDLSGASQETQYF.

This chain links TRBV10-3 with TRBJ2-1; D is perhaps TRBD2 (5 bases). V lost 8 bases, J lost 4 bases, and 6 bases lay in between. CDR3 length equals 11 residues. The germline gives CDR1 ENHRY, CDR2 SYGVKD. The CDR3 DNA follows: TGTGCCATCGGGAGTTACAATGAGCAGTTCTTC. Translation: CAIGSYNEQFF.

This clonotype has more than one count but fewer than ten. This sequence joins TRBV2 and TRBJ2-1; unclear D gene. The CDR3 extends over 12 amino acids. V was shortened by 4 bases and J by 9 bases, with 10 bases between the two germline ends. Looked up from germline, CDR1 is SNHLY and CDR2 is FYNNEI. CDR3 DNA sequence: TGTGCCAGCAGTGGGGATAGCCGTGAGCAGTTCTTC. The encoded protein is CASSGDSREQFF.